These T cell receptor beta chains were read from a single sample in a study of T cell responses to AZD1222 COVID-19 vaccine. The table came from immunoSEQ multiplex PCR; TCRdb's copy has only in-frame clones and leaves some out. The table includes about 130,000 clones, roughly 87% detected once. The sample was peripheral blood, taken 28 days after the second AZD1222 dose. These receptor sequences come from an adult who received the AZD1222 COVID-19 vaccine. The CDR3 runs from the conserved cysteine through the conserved F or W. Each record gives: clone size, D gene, J gene, V gene, CDR3 protein, CDR3 DNA. D genes are given only for firm matches. Rows give clone size only sometimes, using once, few, many, or a class for an expanded clone.

clone size: .
D gene: TRBD1
J gene: TRBJ1-5
V gene: TRBV19
CDR3 protein: CASSMDRDQPQHF
CDR3 DNA: TGTGCCAGTAGTATGGACAGGGATCAGCCCCAGCATTTT

clone size: .
D gene: TRBD2
J gene: TRBJ2-2
V gene: TRBV7-6
CDR3 protein: CASSLELAGEDGELFF
CDR3 DNA: TGTGCCAGCAGCTTAGAACTAGCGGGGGAAGACGGGGAGCTGTTTTTT

clone size: .
D gene: .
J gene: TRBJ2-1
V gene: TRBV5-8
CDR3 protein: CASSTDRWDEQFF
CDR3 DNA: TGTGCCAGCAGCACGGACCGCTGGGATGAGCAGTTCTTC

clone size: .
D gene: .
J gene: TRBJ1-3
V gene: TRBV12-3/TRBV12-4
CDR3 protein: CASQQGSGNTIYF
CDR3 DNA: TGTGCCAGCCAACAGGGCTCTGGAAACACCATATATTTT

clone size: .
D gene: .
J gene: TRBJ1-1
V gene: TRBV5-4
CDR3 protein: CASSADSNTEAFF
CDR3 DNA: TGTGCCAGCAGCGCGGACTCGAACACTGAAGCTTTCTTT

clone size: .
D gene: .
J gene: TRBJ1-1
V gene: TRBV7-6
CDR3 protein: CASSLALEGPRGTEAFF
CDR3 DNA: TGTGCCAGCAGCTTAGCCCTTGAGGGCCCCCGCGGCACTGAAGCTTTCTTT

clone size: few
D gene: .
J gene: TRBJ1-2
V gene: TRBV12-3/TRBV12-4
CDR3 protein: CASSRVRRGYTF
CDR3 DNA: TGTGCCAGCAGTCGGGTGCGTAGGGGCTACACCTTC

clone size: .
D gene: .
J gene: TRBJ1-5
V gene: TRBV5-1
CDR3 protein: CASGYRGNQPQHF
CDR3 DNA: TGCGCCAGCGGATACAGGGGCAATCAGCCCCAGCATTTT

clone size: few
D gene: .
J gene: TRBJ2-2
V gene: TRBV7-9
CDR3 protein: CASSFETGELFF
CDR3 DNA: TGTGCCAGCAGTTTCGAAACCGGGGAGCTGTTTTTT

clone size: .
D gene: TRBD1
J gene: TRBJ1-1
V gene: TRBV6-6
CDR3 protein: CASITGAKVTEAFF
CDR3 DNA: TGTGCCAGCATCACAGGGGCCAAAGTCACTGAAGCTTTCTTT

clone size: .
D gene: TRBD1
J gene: TRBJ1-5
V gene: TRBV6-5
CDR3 protein: CAEGAGNQPQHF
CDR3 DNA: TGTGCCGAGGGGGCTGGCAATCAGCCCCAGCATTTT

clone size: .
D gene: .
J gene: TRBJ2-1
V gene: TRBV6-5
CDR3 protein: CAGHGPEANEQFF
CDR3 DNA: TGTGCCGGACACGGCCCCGAAGCCAATGAGCAGTTCTTC

clone size: .
D gene: .
J gene: TRBJ1-5
V gene: TRBV6-1
CDR3 protein: CASCPGWGQPQHF
CDR3 DNA: TGTGCCAGCTGTCCGGGCTGGGGGCAGCCCCAGCATTTT

clone size: .
D gene: TRBD2
J gene: TRBJ2-1
V gene: TRBV5-5
CDR3 protein: CASSLAGTSGEQFF
CDR3 DNA: TGTGCCAGCAGCTTGGCCGGGACTAGTGGTGAGCAGTTCTTC

clone size: .
D gene: .
J gene: TRBJ1-4
V gene: TRBV7-9
CDR3 protein: CASSSEVNEKLFF
CDR3 DNA: TGTGCCAGCAGCTCAGAGGTAAATGAAAAACTGTTTTTT

clone size: .
D gene: .
J gene: TRBJ1-2
V gene: TRBV6-5
CDR3 protein: CATLRDGYGYTF
CDR3 DNA: TGTGCCACCCTACGGGATGGCTATGGCTACACCTTC

clone size: .
D gene: .
J gene: TRBJ2-3
V gene: TRBV18
CDR3 protein: CASSPPSTDTQYF
CDR3 DNA: TGTGCCAGCTCACCCCCCAGCACAGATACGCAGTATTTT

clone size: once
D gene: .
J gene: TRBJ1-2
V gene: TRBV5-6
CDR3 protein: CASSLQSYGYTF
CDR3 DNA: TGTGCCAGCAGCCTGCAGAGTTATGGCTACACCTTC

clone size: .
D gene: .
J gene: TRBJ1-2
V gene: TRBV2
CDR3 protein: CASSPGGGDGYTF
CDR3 DNA: TGTGCCAGCAGCCCGGGGGGGGGTGATGGCTACACCTTC

clone size: .
D gene: TRBD1
J gene: TRBJ1-4
V gene: TRBV9
CDR3 protein: CASSVRQGADMNEKLFF
CDR3 DNA: TGTGCCAGCAGCGTTAGACAGGGGGCAGATATGAATGAAAAACTGTTTTTT

clone size: .
D gene: .
J gene: TRBJ2-1
V gene: TRBV7-9
CDR3 protein: CASSLEAGRSYNEQFF
CDR3 DNA: TGTGCCAGCAGCTTAGAGGCGGGACGCTCCTACAATGAGCAGTTCTTC

clone size: .
D gene: TRBD1
J gene: TRBJ1-1
V gene: TRBV10-3
CDR3 protein: CAISTGARNTEAFF
CDR3 DNA: TGTGCCATCAGTACAGGGGCGCGGAACACTGAAGCTTTCTTT

clone size: .
D gene: TRBD1
J gene: TRBJ1-1
V gene: TRBV5-6
CDR3 protein: CASRLRTGMNTEAFF
CDR3 DNA: TGTGCCAGCAGGCTGAGGACAGGCATGAACACTGAAGCTTTCTTT

clone size: .
D gene: .
J gene: TRBJ1-1
V gene: TRBV12-3/TRBV12-4
CDR3 protein: CASSRQENTEAFF
CDR3 DNA: TGTGCCAGCAGTCGACAGGAGAACACTGAAGCTTTCTTT

clone size: .
D gene: .
J gene: TRBJ2-1
V gene: TRBV4-2
CDR3 protein: CASSQDRWLASDEQFF
CDR3 DNA: TGTGCCAGCAGCCAAGATAGATGGCTAGCAAGCGATGAGCAGTTCTTC

clone size: .
D gene: .
J gene: TRBJ1-6
V gene: TRBV6-5
CDR3 protein: CASSYDRESPLHF
CDR3 DNA: TGTGCCAGCAGTTACGACCGGGAATCACCCCTCCACTTT

clone size: .
D gene: .
J gene: TRBJ1-1
V gene: TRBV25-1
CDR3 protein: CASSEGHTEAFF
CDR3 DNA: TGTGCCAGCAGTGAGGGGCACACTGAAGCTTTCTTT

clone size: .
D gene: TRBD2
J gene: TRBJ2-5
V gene: TRBV5-1
CDR3 protein: CASRTIVAGQETQYF
CDR3 DNA: TGCGCCAGCAGAACTATTGTAGCGGGGCAAGAGACCCAGTACTTC

clone size: .
D gene: .
J gene: TRBJ1-5
V gene: TRBV6-5
CDR3 protein: CASSLGQSSNQPQHF
CDR3 DNA: TGTGCCAGCTCACTAGGACAGTCCAGCAATCAGCCCCAGCATTTT

clone size: .
D gene: .
J gene: TRBJ2-5
V gene: TRBV3-1/TRBV3-2
CDR3 protein: CASLVWGQEETQYF
CDR3 DNA: TGTGCCAGCTTGGTTTGGGGCCAGGAGGAGACCCAGTACTTC

clone size: .
D gene: .
J gene: TRBJ1-4
V gene: TRBV30
CDR3 protein: CAWSPRGIGDEKLFF
CDR3 DNA: TGTGCCTGGAGTCCGAGAGGGATAGGGGATGAAAAACTGTTTTTT

clone size: once
D gene: TRBD1
J gene: TRBJ2-1
V gene: TRBV7-2
CDR3 protein: CASSLGGQGYNEQFF
CDR3 DNA: TGTGCCAGCAGCTTAGGAGGACAGGGTTACAATGAGCAGTTCTTC

clone size: .
D gene: .
J gene: TRBJ1-1
V gene: TRBV6-1
CDR3 protein: CASSEGAGENTEAFF
CDR3 DNA: TGTGCCAGCAGTGAAGGGGCTGGGGAGAACACTGAAGCTTTCTTT

clone size: once
D gene: TRBD2
J gene: TRBJ2-5
V gene: TRBV5-1
CDR3 protein: CASSLGAGNQETQYF
CDR3 DNA: TGCGCCAGCAGCTTGGGAGCGGGAAATCAAGAGACCCAGTACTTC

clone size: .
D gene: TRBD1
J gene: TRBJ1-4
V gene: TRBV19
CDR3 protein: CASSVPGQANEKLFF
CDR3 DNA: TGTGCCAGTAGTGTACCGGGACAGGCTAATGAAAAACTGTTTTTT

clone size: .
D gene: .
J gene: TRBJ1-1
V gene: TRBV3-1/TRBV3-2
CDR3 protein: CASRGSGEAFF
CDR3 DNA: TGTGCCAGCAGGGGCTCAGGTGAAGCTTTCTTT

clone size: .
D gene: .
J gene: TRBJ2-3
V gene: TRBV11-3
CDR3 protein: CASSLGVTETDTQYF
CDR3 DNA: TGTGCCAGCAGCTTAGGAGTAACAGAGACAGATACGCAGTATTTT

clone size: .
D gene: .
J gene: TRBJ2-5
V gene: TRBV7-2
CDR3 protein: CASSLAGGRETQYF
CDR3 DNA: TGTGCCAGCAGCTTAGCGGGGGGGCGTGAGACCCAGTACTTC

clone size: .
D gene: .
J gene: TRBJ1-1
V gene: TRBV2
CDR3 protein: CASTPGHGNTEAFF
CDR3 DNA: TGTGCCAGCACCCCAGGACACGGGAACACTGAAGCTTTCTTT

clone size: .
D gene: TRBD1
J gene: TRBJ1-1
V gene: TRBV11-3
CDR3 protein: CASSPGGSGAEAFF
CDR3 DNA: TGTGCCAGCAGCCCAGGGGGGAGTGGAGCTGAAGCTTTCTTT

clone size: .
D gene: TRBD1
J gene: TRBJ1-5
V gene: TRBV10-3
CDR3 protein: CAISVGTGGNQPQHF
CDR3 DNA: TGTGCCATCAGTGTCGGGACAGGGGGCAATCAGCCCCAGCATTTT

clone size: once
D gene: .
J gene: TRBJ1-2
V gene: TRBV7-9
CDR3 protein: CASSSWDRNYGYTF
CDR3 DNA: TGTGCCAGCAGCTCATGGGACCGCAACTATGGCTACACCTTC

clone size: .
D gene: TRBD2
J gene: TRBJ2-3
V gene: TRBV30
CDR3 protein: CAWSRGLAGGDTQYF
CDR3 DNA: TGTGCCTGGAGTAGGGGACTAGCGGGGGGAGATACGCAGTATTTT

clone size: .
D gene: .
J gene: TRBJ2-7
V gene: TRBV11-2
CDR3 protein: CVSGDYEQYF
CDR3 DNA: TGTGTCTCGGGGGACTACGAGCAGTACTTC

clone size: .
D gene: TRBD1
J gene: TRBJ2-7
V gene: TRBV11-2
CDR3 protein: CASRKDRAISYEQYF
CDR3 DNA: TGTGCCAGCAGAAAAGACAGGGCCATCTCCTACGAGCAGTACTTC